The entry that follows covers one TCR beta chain sequence. Its specificity is not known. These data originate in a study of shared clonotypes between healthy human individuals. Study background: Those who served as donors were a couple of women and three men between the ages of 18 and 49. The study, taken as a whole, reports: Clonotype sharing among donors was thought likely to change with sequencing depth. What rarefaction showed was incomplete sorted-subset sequencing despite large depth.

The CDR3 extends over 14 amino acids. V lost 2 bases and J 0 bases, leaving 5 bases between the germline ends. Per germline, CDR1 MNHEY and CDR2 SVGAGI. As defined, naive CD8 cells were CD45RO-negative and positively selected for CCR7, with terminally differentiated effector memory CD45RA+ cells excluded. The donor cohort consisted entirely of Caucasian adults residing in Nashville, Tennessee. The repertoire was sequenced with immunoSEQ multiplex PCR; TCRdb's copy has only in-frame clones and lacks some. The sample comprises 1.5 million to 2.5 million clones, roughly 94% of which are singletons, and 1.2% rests with the top ten.

This TCR was sampled from a man aged 18 to 30 in good health. The specimen was naive CD8+ T cells sorted from blood. The chain carries TRBV6-5 and TRBJ1-3, with D possibly TRBD1 on 5 matching bases. CDR3 nucleotide sequence: TGTGCCAGCAGTTACCAGGGCTCTGGAAACACCATATATTTT. Translated: CASSYQGSGNTIYF.